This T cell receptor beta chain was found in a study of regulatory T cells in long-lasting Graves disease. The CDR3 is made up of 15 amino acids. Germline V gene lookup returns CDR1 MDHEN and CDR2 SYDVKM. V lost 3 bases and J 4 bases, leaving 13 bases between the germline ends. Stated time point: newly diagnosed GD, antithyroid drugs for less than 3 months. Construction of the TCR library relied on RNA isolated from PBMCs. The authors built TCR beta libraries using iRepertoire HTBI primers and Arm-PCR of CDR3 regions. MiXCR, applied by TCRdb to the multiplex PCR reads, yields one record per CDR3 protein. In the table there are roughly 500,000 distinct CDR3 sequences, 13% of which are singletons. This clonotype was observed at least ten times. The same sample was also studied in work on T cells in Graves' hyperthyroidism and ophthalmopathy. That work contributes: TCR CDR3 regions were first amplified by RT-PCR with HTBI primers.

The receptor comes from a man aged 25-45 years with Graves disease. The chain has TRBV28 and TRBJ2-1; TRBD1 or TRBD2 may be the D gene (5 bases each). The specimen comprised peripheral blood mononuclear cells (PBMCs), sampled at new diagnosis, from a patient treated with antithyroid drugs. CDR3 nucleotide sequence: TGTGCCAGCAGTTTTACGGGGCGGACGTACAATGAGCAGTTCTTC. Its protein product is CASSFTGRTYNEQFF. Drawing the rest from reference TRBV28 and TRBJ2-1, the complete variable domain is DVKVTQSSRYLVKRTGEKVFLECVQDMDHENMFWYRQDPGLGLRLIYFSYDVKMKEKGDIPEGYSVSREKKERFSLILESASTNQTSMYLCASSFTGRTYNEQFFGPGTRLTVL.